This TCR beta chain appears in the sequencing data of a study of blood T cell repertoires in COVID-19. Whole-study context: Sources were T cells, B-cell-depleted T cells, or PBMCs; the material itself was cDNA or gDNA.

Trimming left V 6 bases short and J 4 bases short, with 15 bases between. There are 14 residues in the CDR3. Germline V lookup: CDR1 WSHSY, CDR2 SAAADI. Method: immunoSEQ multiplex PCR; TCRdb's copy keeps in-frame clones and lacks some. The sample lists about 220,000 clones, around 90% occurring once. The cohort comprised adults aged about 18 to 100 years residing in about two dozen US areas. The study assigned cohorts using participant-reported clinical history. All exposed participants met a person with COVID-19 within 2 weeks before entering the study. Sequences were obtained from PBMCs or T cells enriched from blood (not recorded which). The chain is built from TRBV10-2 and TRBJ1-2; possibly TRBD1 for D (5 bases). This clonotype was sampled from a man aged 25-40 years who had been exposed to COVID-19. CDR3 bases: TGCGCCAGCAGAGAGGTGGGGCTTGGCTATGGCTACACCTTC. It translates to CASREVGLGYGYTF.